The 19 T cell receptor beta chains reported below all come from one sample, sequenced in a study of OX40 agonist ivuxolimab in advanced cancers. Library creation used the immunoSEQ multiplex PCR assay. TCRdb obtained this table from immuneACCESS and retained in-frame rearrangements with V and J assigned. These tables miss some clones; where compared with another copy, unresolved V genes account for less than half of the shortfall, and the remainder is unexplained. The sample table shows more than 70,000 clones, and approximately 94% are seen once. The top ten constitute roughly 13% of the sample. This sample comprised CD4+ or CD8+ T cells sorted from blood, obtained in a trial of the OX40 agonist ivuxolimab. The receptors were sampled from an adult with an advanced solid tumor such as melanoma, head and neck, liver or kidney cancer.

The gene calls are TRBV5-6 and TRBJ2-1, with D unclear. Germline lookup yields CDR1 SGHDT and CDR2 YYEEEE. This CDR3 spans 12 amino acids. The ends were cut back, 4 bases at V and 7 bases at J, with 9 bases in the middle. CDR3 nucleotides: TGTGCCAGCAGCCGCGTCGGAAATGAGCAGTTCTTC. This sequence encodes CASSRVGNEQFF.

The chain uses TRBV7-9 and TRBJ2-1; no clear D gene. CDR1 is SEHNR and CDR2 is FQNEAQ in the germline V gene (reference sequence). The CDR3 runs to 19 residues. Trimming pared 5 bases from V and 5 bases from J, leaving 28 bases between. The CDR3 DNA reads as TGTGCCAGCAGCCCGATACTCACGGTGCCCCACACCACAAACAATGAGCAGTTCTTC. Amino acid sequence: CASSPILTVPHTTNNEQFF.

J is TRBJ1-1 and V is TRBV4-2, with 8 bases lining up with TRBD1. This CDR3 region has 16 residues. CDR1 and CDR2 from the germline V gene are LGHNA and YNFKEQ. Unmatched junction bases numbered 7, after V lost 3 bases and J lost 1 base. DNA of the CDR3: TGTGCCAGCAGCCACCCTAGGACAGGGAAGAACACTGAAGCTTTCTTT. Translating gives CASSHPRTGKNTEAFF.

The gene calls are TRBV7-9 and TRBJ1-3; unclear D gene. The CDR3 spans 13 residues. V gave up 7 bases and J gave up 8 bases, with 15 bases separating them. Germline CDR1 is SEHNR and CDR2 is FQNEAQ (reference sequence). Here the CDR3 reads CASTEAHQDTIYF. The DNA of the CDR3 is TGTGCCAGCACCGAAGCTCACCAGGACACCATATATTTT.

This clone was counted a few times. The chain combines TRBV29-1 with TRBJ1-1, with D possibly TRBD1 on 5 matching bases. The CDR3 is 12 residues long. CDR1 and CDR2 (germline): SQVTM, ANQGSEA. V dropped 3 bases and J dropped 7 bases, with 12 bases sitting between them. The CDR3 nucleotides read TGCAGCGTTGATAAGGGGTGGGGTGAAGCTTTCTTT. Protein sequence: CSVDKGWGEAFF.

V and J are TRBV27 and TRBJ2-2; TRBD2 matches at 9 bases. This CDR3 has 14 amino acids. J gave up 5 bases and V 5 bases, and 3 bases lay outside the gene matches. CDR1 is MNHEY, CDR2 SMNVEV, per germline (reference sequence). In DNA form, the CDR3 reads TGTGCCAGCAGTCATGGACTAGCGACCGGGGAGCTGTTTTTT. Its protein is CASSHGLATGELFF.

CDR3 DNA sequence: TGTGCCAGCAGTGTACGACAGGCCAGGTTTGAAGCTTTCTTT. As protein: CASSVRQARFEAFF. The chain uses TRBV2 and TRBJ1-1; a weak D match, TRBD1 (6 bases). Germline lookup yields CDR1 SNHLY and CDR2 FYNNEI. V lost 4 bases and J 7 bases, leaving 16 bases between the germline ends. The CDR3 sequence is 14 residues long.

The chain has TRBV6-5 and TRBJ2-1; 10 nucleotides align to TRBD2. The germline gives CDR1 MNHEY, CDR2 SVGAGI. Trimming cost V 3 bases and J 8 bases; bases outside gene matches: 7. There are 15 residues in the CDR3. The DNA for the CDR3 is TGTGCCAGCAGTTATGTCGCTAGCGGGAGAGATGAGCAGTTCTTC. Translated: CASSYVASGRDEQFF.

The chain employs TRBV7-9 and TRBJ2-2, with D hard to call. The germline V gene encodes CDR1 SEHNR and CDR2 FQNEAQ (reference sequence). V shed 5 bases and J shed 11 bases, with 15 bases lying between them. The CDR3 runs to 13 residues. Here the CDR3 DNA reads TGTGCCAGCAGCCTCGACTCCTACGACGAGCTGTTTTTT. This gives the protein CASSLDSYDELFF.

The rearrangement links TRBV2 to TRBJ1-1; D unresolved. V was trimmed by 3 bases and J by 8 bases, leaving 10 bases between them. This CDR3 region has 12 residues. Germline CDR1 is SNHLY and CDR2 is FYNNEI. CDR3 residues: CASSDSRGEAFF. CDR3 DNA sequence: TGTGCCAGCAGTGACTCCAGAGGGGAAGCTTTCTTT.

This clone was detected only a few times. This chain links TRBV19 with TRBJ1-2, with D hard to call. V lost 7 bases and J 4 bases, leaving 16 bases between the germline ends. The V gene's germline CDR1 is LNHDA and CDR2 SQIVND (reference sequence). The CDR3 is 14 amino acids. DNA for the CDR3: TGTGCCAGTAAGTCGACCCGATTGTTCTATGGCTACACCTTC. Protein product: CASKSTRLFYGYTF.

V and J are TRBV11-2 and TRBJ1-2, with unresolved D. The V gene lost 2 bases and the J gene lost 3 bases, with 13 bases spanning the gap. This CDR3 region has 15 residues. The germline V gene has CDR1 SGHAT and CDR2 FQNNGV. CDR3 amino acids: CASSLRSPIDYGYTF. Written as DNA, the CDR3 is TGTGCCAGCAGCTTACGCAGCCCAATAGACTATGGCTACACCTTC.

This sequence joins TRBV27 and TRBJ1-2; unclear D gene. CDR1 is MNHEY and CDR2 is SMNVEV in the germline V gene (reference sequence). V was shortened by 4 bases and J by 2 bases, with 11 bases between the two germline ends. This CDR3 spans 14 amino acids. For the CDR3, the DNA is TGTGCCAGCAGTTCGTTCGGGATCAACTATGGCTACACCTTC. Translation: CASSSFGINYGYTF.

This chain uses TRBV27 with TRBJ2-5, with 10 bases aligning to TRBD2. CDR1 MNHEY and CDR2 SMNVEV come from the germline V gene (reference sequence). V shed 5 bases, J shed 1 base, and the junction held 7 bases outside the gene matches. The CDR3 spans 16 residues. For the CDR3, the DNA is TGTGCCAGCAGTCCCCGGACTAGCGGATTCCAAGAGACCCAGTACTTC. Its translation: CASSPRTSGFQETQYF.

The chain employs TRBV4-2 and TRBJ2-3, with TRBD2 identical over 8 bases. The CDR3 covers 15 residues. V dropped 0 bases and J dropped 4; count of bases not matched to a gene: 3. Per the germline V gene, CDR1 is LGHNA and CDR2 is YNFKEQ. CDR3 nucleotides: TGTGCCAGCAGCCAAGAAGCGGGAGTGGCAGATACGCAGTATTTT. This codes for CASSQEAGVADTQYF.

This clone was seen only once. The gene calls are TRBV6-1 and TRBJ1-2, with 7 positions matching TRBD1. Germline V lookup: CDR1 MNHNS, CDR2 SASEGT. This CDR3 spans 13 amino acids. Losses at the gene ends were 4 bases for V and 4 bases for J; bases not matched to a gene: 3. Here the CDR3 DNA reads TGTGCCAGCAGTGGCCGGGACAGCTATGGCTACACCTTC. Translation gives CASSGRDSYGYTF.

The chain combines TRBV6-5 with TRBJ2-7; 8 nucleotides agree with TRBD1. This CDR3 contains 14 residues. The V and J ends lost 10 bases and 4 bases, in that order; junction bases with no gene match: 12. The germline V gene encodes CDR1 MNHEY and CDR2 SVGAGI. DNA of the CDR3: TGTGCCACCCGGGCCGGGACAGGCTGGTACGAGCAGTACTTC. Its translation is CATRAGTGWYEQYF.

The rearrangement uses TRBV7-9 and TRBJ1-1; the D is unclear. Trimming removed 5 bases at V and 4 bases at J, with 5 bases between. This CDR3 spans 11 amino acids. Per the germline V gene, CDR1 is SEHNR and CDR2 is FQNEAQ (reference sequence). The CDR3 nucleotides are TGTGCCAGCAGCCCCACCACTGAAGCTTTCTTT. It codes for CASSPTTEAFF.

The chain combines TRBV19 with TRBJ2-7, with a possible D match to TRBD2 (6 bases). V was shortened by 8 bases and J by 3 bases, with 20 bases between the two germline ends. In germline, CDR1 is LNHDA, CDR2 SQIVND (reference sequence). This CDR3 comprises 15 residues. CDR3 amino acids: CASSSGWERNYEQYF. CDR3 DNA sequence: TGTGCCAGTTCCAGCGGGTGGGAACGGAACTACGAGCAGTACTTC.